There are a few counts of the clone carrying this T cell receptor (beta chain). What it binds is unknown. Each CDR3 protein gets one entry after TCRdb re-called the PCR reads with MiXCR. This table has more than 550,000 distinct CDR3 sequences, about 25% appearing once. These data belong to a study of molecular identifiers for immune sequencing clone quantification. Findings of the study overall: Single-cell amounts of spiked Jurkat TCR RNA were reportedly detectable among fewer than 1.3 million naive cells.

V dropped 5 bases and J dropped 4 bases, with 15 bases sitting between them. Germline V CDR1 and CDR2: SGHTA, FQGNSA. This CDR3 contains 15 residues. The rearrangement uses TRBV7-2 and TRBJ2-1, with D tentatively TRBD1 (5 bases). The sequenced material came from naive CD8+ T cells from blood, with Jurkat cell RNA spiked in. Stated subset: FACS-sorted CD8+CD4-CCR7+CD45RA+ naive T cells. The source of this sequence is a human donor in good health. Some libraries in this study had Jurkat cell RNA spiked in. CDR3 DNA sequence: TGTGCCAGCAGCCTGGGGCAGCCTAGTTACAATGAGCAGTTCTTC. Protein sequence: CASSLGQPSYNEQFF.